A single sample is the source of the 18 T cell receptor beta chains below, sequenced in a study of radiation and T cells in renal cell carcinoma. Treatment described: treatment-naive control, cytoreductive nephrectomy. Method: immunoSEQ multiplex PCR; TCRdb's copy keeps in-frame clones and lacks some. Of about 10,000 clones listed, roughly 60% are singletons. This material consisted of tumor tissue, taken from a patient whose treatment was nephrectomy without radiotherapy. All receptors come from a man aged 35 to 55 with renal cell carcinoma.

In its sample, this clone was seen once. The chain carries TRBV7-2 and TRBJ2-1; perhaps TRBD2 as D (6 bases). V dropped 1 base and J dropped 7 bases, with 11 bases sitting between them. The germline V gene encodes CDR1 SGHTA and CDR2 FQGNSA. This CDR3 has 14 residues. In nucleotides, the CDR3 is TGTGCCAGCAGCTTAGTGGCCGGGAGAAATGAGCAGTTCTTC. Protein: CASSLVAGRNEQFF.

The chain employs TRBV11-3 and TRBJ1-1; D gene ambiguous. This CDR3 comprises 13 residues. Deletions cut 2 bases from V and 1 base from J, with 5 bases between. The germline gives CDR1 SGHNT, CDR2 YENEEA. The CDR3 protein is CASSLQENTEAFF. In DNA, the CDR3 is TGTGCCAGCAGCTTACAGGAGAACACTGAAGCTTTCTTT.

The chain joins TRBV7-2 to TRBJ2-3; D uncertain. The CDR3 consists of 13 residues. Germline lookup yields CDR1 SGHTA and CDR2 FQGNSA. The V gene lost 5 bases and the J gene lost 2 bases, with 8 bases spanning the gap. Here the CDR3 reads CASSLPVTDTQYF. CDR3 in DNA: TGTGCCAGCAGCCTACCTGTCACAGATACGCAGTATTTT. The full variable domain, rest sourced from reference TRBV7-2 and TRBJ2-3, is GAGVSQSPSNKVTEKGKDVELRCDPISGHTALYWYRQSLGQGLEFLIYFQGNSAPDKSGLPSDRFSAERTGGSVSTLTIQRTQQEDSAVYLCASSLPVTDTQYFGPGTRLTVL.

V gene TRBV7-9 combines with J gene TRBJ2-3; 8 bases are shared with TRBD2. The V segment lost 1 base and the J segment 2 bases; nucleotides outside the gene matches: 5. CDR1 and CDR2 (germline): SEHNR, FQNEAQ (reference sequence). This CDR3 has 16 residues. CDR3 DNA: TGTGCCAGCAGCTTAGAAGGACTAGCCCCCACAGATACGCAGTATTTT. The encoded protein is CASSLEGLAPTDTQYF.

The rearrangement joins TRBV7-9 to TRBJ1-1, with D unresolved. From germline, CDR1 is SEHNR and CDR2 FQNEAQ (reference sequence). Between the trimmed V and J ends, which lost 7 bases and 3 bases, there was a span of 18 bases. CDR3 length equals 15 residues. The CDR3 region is CASTGRSSGDTEAFF. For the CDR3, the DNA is TGTGCCAGCACCGGAAGGTCATCCGGGGACACTGAAGCTTTCTTT.

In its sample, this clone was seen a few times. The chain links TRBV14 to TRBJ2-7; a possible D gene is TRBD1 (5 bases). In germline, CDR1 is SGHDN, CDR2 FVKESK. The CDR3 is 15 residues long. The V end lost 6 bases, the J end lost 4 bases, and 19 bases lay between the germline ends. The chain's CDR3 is CASRHFRVGMYEQYV. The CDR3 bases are TGTGCCAGCAGGCATTTCAGGGTAGGAATGTACGAGCAGTACGTC.

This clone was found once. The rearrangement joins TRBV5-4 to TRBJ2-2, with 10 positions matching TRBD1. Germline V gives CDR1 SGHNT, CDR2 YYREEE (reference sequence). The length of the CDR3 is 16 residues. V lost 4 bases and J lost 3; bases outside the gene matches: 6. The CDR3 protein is CASSTGGQGHTGELFF. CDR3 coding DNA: TGTGCCAGCAGCACGGGGGGACAGGGGCACACCGGGGAGCTGTTTTTT. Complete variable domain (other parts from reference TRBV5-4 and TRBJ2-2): ETGVTQSPTHLIKTRGQQVTLRCSSQSGHNTVSWYQQALGQGPQFIFQYYREEENGRGNFPPRFSGLQFPNYSSELNVNALELDDSALYLCASSTGGQGHTGELFFGEGSRLTVL.

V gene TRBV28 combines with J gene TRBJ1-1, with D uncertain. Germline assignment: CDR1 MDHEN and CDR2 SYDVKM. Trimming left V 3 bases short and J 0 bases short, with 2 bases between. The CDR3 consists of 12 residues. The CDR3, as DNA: TGTGCCAGCAGTTTGGTGAACACTGAAGCTTTCTTT. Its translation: CASSLVNTEAFF.

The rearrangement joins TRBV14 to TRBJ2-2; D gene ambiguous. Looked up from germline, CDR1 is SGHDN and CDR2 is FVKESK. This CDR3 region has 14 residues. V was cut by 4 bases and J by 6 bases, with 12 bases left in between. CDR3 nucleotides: TGTGCCAGCAGCCCCCGGACCTGGGCCGGGGAGCTGTTTTTT. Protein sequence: CASSPRTWAGELFF.

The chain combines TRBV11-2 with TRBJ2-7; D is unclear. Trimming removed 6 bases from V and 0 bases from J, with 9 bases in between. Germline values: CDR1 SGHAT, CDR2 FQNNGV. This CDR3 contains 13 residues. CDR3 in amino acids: CASRRQSSYEQYF. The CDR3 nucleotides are TGTGCCAGCAGACGGCAAAGCTCCTACGAGCAGTACTTC.

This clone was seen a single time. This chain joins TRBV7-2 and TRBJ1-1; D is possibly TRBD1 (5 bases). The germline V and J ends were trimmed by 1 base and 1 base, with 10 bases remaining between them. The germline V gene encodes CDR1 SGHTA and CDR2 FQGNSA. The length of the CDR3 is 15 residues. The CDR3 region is CASSLGGARNTEAFF. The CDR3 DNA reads TGTGCCAGCAGCTTAGGTGGGGCGCGGAACACTGAAGCTTTCTTT. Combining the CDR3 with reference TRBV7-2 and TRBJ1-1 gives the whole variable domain GAGVSQSPSNKVTEKGKDVELRCDPISGHTALYWYRQSLGQGLEFLIYFQGNSAPDKSGLPSDRFSAERTGGSVSTLTIQRTQQEDSAVYLCASSLGGARNTEAFFGQGTRLTVV.

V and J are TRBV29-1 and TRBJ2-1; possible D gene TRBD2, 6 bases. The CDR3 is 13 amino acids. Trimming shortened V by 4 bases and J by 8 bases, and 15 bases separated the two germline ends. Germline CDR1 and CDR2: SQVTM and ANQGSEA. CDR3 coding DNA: TGCAGCGTTGTGGCTAGCGTGCTCGATGAGCAGTTCTTC. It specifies CSVVASVLDEQFF.

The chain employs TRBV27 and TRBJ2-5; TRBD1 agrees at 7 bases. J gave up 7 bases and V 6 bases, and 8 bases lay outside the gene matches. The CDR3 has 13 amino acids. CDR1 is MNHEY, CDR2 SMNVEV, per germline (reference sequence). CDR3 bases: TGTGCCAGCAGCCCCACAGGGGCTTGGACCCAGTACTTC. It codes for CASSPTGAWTQYF.

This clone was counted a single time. CDR3 amino acids: CASSWTGGKSYEQYF. The CDR3, as DNA: TGTGCCAGCAGCTGGACAGGGGGCAAGTCCTACGAGCAGTACTTC. This chain connects TRBV2 to TRBJ2-7; TRBD1 aligns across 11 bases. The CDR3 length is 15 residues. Germline lookup yields CDR1 SNHLY and CDR2 FYNNEI. The V and J ends lost 6 bases and 1 base, in that order; junction bases with no gene match: 5.

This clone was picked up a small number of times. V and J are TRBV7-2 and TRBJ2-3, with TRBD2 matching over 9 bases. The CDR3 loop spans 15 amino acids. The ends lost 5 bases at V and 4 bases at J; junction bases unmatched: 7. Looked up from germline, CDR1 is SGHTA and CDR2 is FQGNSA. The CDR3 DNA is TGTGCCAGCAGCGTTTACGGACTAGCGCCAGATACGCAGTATTTT. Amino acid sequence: CASSVYGLAPDTQYF. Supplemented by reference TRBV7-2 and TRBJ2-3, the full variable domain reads GAGVSQSPSNKVTEKGKDVELRCDPISGHTALYWYRQSLGQGLEFLIYFQGNSAPDKSGLPSDRFSAERTGGSVSTLTIQRTQQEDSAVYLCASSVYGLAPDTQYFGPGTRLTVL.

CDR3 residues: CASSGGLAGAYNEQFF. The CDR3 DNA is TGTGCCAGCAGCGGGGGACTAGCGGGAGCCTACAATGAGCAGTTCTTC. The chain has TRBV9 and TRBJ2-1, with 14 bases lining up with TRBD2. The ends lost 3 bases at V and 2 bases at J; junction bases unmatched: 1. The CDR3 sequence is 16 residues long. Looked up from germline, CDR1 is SGDLS and CDR2 is YYNGEE.

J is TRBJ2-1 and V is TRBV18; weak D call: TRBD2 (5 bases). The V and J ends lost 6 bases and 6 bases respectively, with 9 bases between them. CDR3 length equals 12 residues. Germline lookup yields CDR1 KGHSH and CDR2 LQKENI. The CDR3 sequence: CASSVASNEQFF. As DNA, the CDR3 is TGTGCCAGCTCTGTAGCGTCCAATGAGCAGTTCTTC.

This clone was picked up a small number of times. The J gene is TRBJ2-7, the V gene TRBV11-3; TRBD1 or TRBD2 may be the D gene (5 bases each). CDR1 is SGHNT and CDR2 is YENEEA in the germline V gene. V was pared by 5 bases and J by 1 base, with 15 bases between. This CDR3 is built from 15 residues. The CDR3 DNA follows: TGTGCCAGCAGCCCACCCCGGGGCAGATCCTACGAGCAGTACGTC. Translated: CASSPPRGRSYEQYV.